This TCR beta chain was recorded in a study of early T cells in non-severe SARS-CoV-2 infection. Whole-study results and caveats: The study's VDJdb matching favored anti-spike CD8 responses and missed private and CD4 specificities.

This clonotype appeared a few times. Its specificity is unknown. Each cDNA molecule carried a unique molecular identifier. Using its own MiXCR run on the 5' RACE reads, TCRdb lists one record per CDR3 protein. The table records some 38,000 distinct CDR3 sequences, around 5.4% of them present only once. CDR1 is LGHDT, CDR2 YNNKEL, per germline (reference sequence). The CDR3 consists of 16 residues. Trimming cost V 1 base and J 1 base; bases outside gene matches: 5. The V call is TRBV3-1, the J call TRBJ2-3; 7 bases map to TRBD1. The receptor was isolated from an adult who was a healthcare worker with PCR-confirmed SARS-CoV-2 infection or an uninfected control (not recorded which). Sample: whole blood, taken at baseline. CDR3 residues: CASSQVGGQGTDTQYF. DNA for the CDR3: TGTGCCAGCAGCCAAGTAGGTGGACAGGGCACAGATACGCAGTATTTT.